This T cell receptor (beta chain) was retrieved from a study of blood T cell repertoires in COVID-19. Whole-study context: PBMCs, B-cell-depleted T cells, or T cells were the source of the cDNA or gDNA that made up the material.

V was shortened by 7 bases and J by 4 bases, with 16 bases between the two germline ends. Germline CDR1 and CDR2: GTSNPN and SVGIG (reference sequence). CDR3 length: 13 residues. Cohort placement rested on clinical history that participants reported themselves. In the authors' methods: Estimates of nucleated cell counts were drawn from the amplification of reference gene primers. TCRdb's table, derived via immunoSEQ multiplex PCR, lists solely in-frame clones and lacks some. That table is the source of V, J and clone size, and D and trimming were worked out from the DNA. The sample includes a few hundred thousand clones, 80% to 95% of them seen just once.

The chain is built from TRBV30 and TRBJ1-1; the D gene is possibly TRBD1 (5 bases). This receptor was obtained from a woman under 40 who had recovered from COVID-19. The sequencing input was PBMCs or T cells enriched from blood (not recorded which). For the CDR3, the DNA is TGTGCCTCCAGGCCGGGACTTACCACTGAAGCTTTCTTT. Amino acids: CASRPGLTTEAFF.